This T cell receptor (beta chain) was sequenced during a study of blood T cells in healthy people across ages. Study observations and caveats: Per million T cells, TCR beta diversity dropped about linearly as age rose. TCR beta diversity correlated strongly with naive T cell percentage.

Germline V gene sequence: CDR1 MDHEN, CDR2 SYDVKM. V gave up 6 bases and J gave up 5 bases, with 14 bases separating them. The CDR3 is 14 residues long. Primers used in a second PCR of about 7 to 12 cycles were a sample-barcoded 5' primer and a J-beta primer mix. Each of the cDNA molecules was tagged by a template-switch adaptor with 12 random nucleotides. Each single sample gave us at least 2.5 million CDR3-containing paired-end reads. TCRdb reanalysed the 5' RACE reads using MiXCR and keeps one entry per CDR3 protein. Here the sample spans around 940,000 distinct CDR3 sequences, about 51% being singletons. Of note for this clonotype: The antigen is unknown.

This chain uses TRBV28 with TRBJ2-1; D is uncertain. The sequence was obtained from a woman in her sixties or seventies in good health. Sequencing used blood. The CDR3 DNA follows: TGTGCCAGCAGCACCCTTATCGTCCACAATGAGCAGTTCTTC. This translates into CASSTLIVHNEQFF.